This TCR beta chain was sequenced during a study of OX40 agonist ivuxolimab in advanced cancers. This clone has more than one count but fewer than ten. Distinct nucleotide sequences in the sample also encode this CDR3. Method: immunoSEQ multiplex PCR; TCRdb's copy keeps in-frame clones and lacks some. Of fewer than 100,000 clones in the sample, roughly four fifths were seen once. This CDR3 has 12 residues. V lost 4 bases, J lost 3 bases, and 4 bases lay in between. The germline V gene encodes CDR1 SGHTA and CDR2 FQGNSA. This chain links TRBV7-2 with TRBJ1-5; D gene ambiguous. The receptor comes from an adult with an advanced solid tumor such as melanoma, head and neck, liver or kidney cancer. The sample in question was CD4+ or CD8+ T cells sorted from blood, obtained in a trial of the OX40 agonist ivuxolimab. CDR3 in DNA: TGTGCCAGCAGCTCCCCCAATCAGCCCCAGCATTTT. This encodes CASSSPNQPQHF.